The 5 T cell receptor beta chains listed next were all sequenced from one sample in a study of cytomegalovirus exposure and HLA in healthy donors. PCR was performed using 60 Vbeta and 13 Jbeta primers. The protocol was immunoSEQ multiplex PCR, while the TCRdb copy is restricted to in-frame clones and leaves out a portion. Of roughly 120,000 clones in the sample, more than 60% are singletons; the top ten hold 2.1%. The sequencing sample was made of PBMCs. Receptor source: a woman in her thirties or forties in good health and CMV-seropositive.

About this clone: Germline is not matched at one junction end, which may reflect a read error. This sequence joins TRBV19 and TRBJ2-1, with 7 bases identical to TRBD2. The germline gives CDR1 LNHDA, CDR2 SQIVND (reference sequence). This CDR3 is built from 11 residues. This CDR3 is CASSQRDEQLF. The CDR3 region has the DNA TGTGCCAGTAGCCAGCGGGATGAGCAGCTCTTC.

This clone was recorded once. The chain combines TRBV7-2 with TRBJ2-1; TRBD2 aligns across 11 bases. Germline lookup yields CDR1 SGHTA and CDR2 FQGNSA. V trimming: 4 bases; J trimming: 4 bases; junction bases outside the gene matches: 6. CDR3 length equals 16 residues. Here the CDR3 DNA reads TGTGCCAGCAGCTCCAAGACTAGCGGGGTGTACAATGAGCAGTTCTTC. Its protein product is CASSSKTSGVYNEQFF.

This clone was detected a few times. This chain joins TRBV6-5 and TRBJ2-7; the D is unclear. CDR3 length: 14 amino acids. Trimming pared 0 bases from V and 12 bases from J, leaving 18 bases between. Germline loops: CDR1 MNHEY, CDR2 SVGAGI. CDR3 protein: CASSYSLVGSGLYF. CDR3 coding DNA: TGTGCCAGCAGTTACTCGTTGGTCGGGTCGGGTTTGTACTTC.

The chain carries TRBV2 and TRBJ2-3; TRBD1 is a possible D gene (6 bases). This CDR3 comprises 14 residues. The germline V gene has CDR1 SNHLY and CDR2 FYNNEI. V dropped 7 bases and J dropped 1 base, with 12 bases sitting between them. The CDR3 is CASIPEGGTDTQYF. CDR3 in DNA: TGTGCCAGCATTCCCGAGGGGGGCACAGATACGCAGTATTTT.

The gene calls are TRBV25-1 and TRBJ2-5; D uncertain. The J call may be mistaken, given a closer DNA end match to TRBJ2-7. This CDR3 region has 10 residues. The V gene's germline CDR1 is MGHDK and CDR2 SYGVNS. CDR3 protein: CASSAYEQYF. In DNA form, the CDR3 reads TGTGCCAGCAGTGCCTACGAGCAGTACTTC.